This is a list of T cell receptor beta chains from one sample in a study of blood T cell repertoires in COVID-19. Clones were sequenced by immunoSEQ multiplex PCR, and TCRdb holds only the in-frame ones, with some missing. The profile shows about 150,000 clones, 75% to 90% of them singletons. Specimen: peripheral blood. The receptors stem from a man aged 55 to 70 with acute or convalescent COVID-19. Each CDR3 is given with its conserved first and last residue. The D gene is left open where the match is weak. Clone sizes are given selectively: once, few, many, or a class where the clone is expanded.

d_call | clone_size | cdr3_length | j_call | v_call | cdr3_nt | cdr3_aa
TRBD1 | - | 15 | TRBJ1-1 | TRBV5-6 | TGTGCCAGCAGCCCACGGGGTAGGGGGCCCACTGAAGCTTTCTTT | CASSPRGRGPTEAFF
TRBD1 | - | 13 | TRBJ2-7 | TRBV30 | TGTGCCTGGAGCACGACAGGGCCCTACGAGCAGTACTTC | CAWSTTGPYEQYF
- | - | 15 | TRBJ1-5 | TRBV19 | TGTGCCAGTAGTATAGCTGGAGATAGCAATCAGCCCCAGCATTTT | CASSIAGDSNQPQHF
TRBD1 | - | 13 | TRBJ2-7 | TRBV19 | TGTGCCAGTCAGGACAGGGGGCGGAACGAGCAGTACTTC | CASQDRGRNEQYF
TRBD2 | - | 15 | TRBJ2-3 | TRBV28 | TGTGCCAGCACTTTTGAATGGGGGGGGACAGATACGCAGTATTTT | CASTFEWGGTDTQYF
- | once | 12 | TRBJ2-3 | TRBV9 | TGTGCCAGCAGCGTAGGTGAGGATACGCAGTATTTT | CASSVGEDTQYF
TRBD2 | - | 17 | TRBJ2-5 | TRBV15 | TGTGCCACCAGCAGAGATGGGCGGGAGGTTAAAAAAGAGACCCAGTACTTC | CATSRDGREVKKETQYF
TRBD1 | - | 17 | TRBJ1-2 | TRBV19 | TGTGCCAGTAGTATCCGGCACCGGGACAGGGAGGACTATGGCTACACCTTC | CASSIRHRDREDYGYTF
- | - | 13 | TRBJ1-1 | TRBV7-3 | TGTGCCAGCAGCTCCTACCGGAACACTGAAGCTTTCTTT | CASSSYRNTEAFF
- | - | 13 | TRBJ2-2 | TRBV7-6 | TGTGCCAGCAGCTTAGCAGCTACCGGGGAGCTGTTTTTT | CASSLAATGELFF
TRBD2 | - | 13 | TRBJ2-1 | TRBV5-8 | TGTGCCAGCAGCCCCTGGGGGGGGGATGAGCAGTTCTTC | CASSPWGGDEQFF
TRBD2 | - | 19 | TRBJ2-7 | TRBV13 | TGTGCCAGCAGCTCAACAGGAGCAACGGGAGGGCCCCCCAGCTACGAGCAGTACTTC | CASSSTGATGGPPSYEQYF
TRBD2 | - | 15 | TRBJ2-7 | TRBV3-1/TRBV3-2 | TGTGCCAGCAGCCAAGAGATCGGCGGGGGGGGCGAGCAGTACTTC | CASSQEIGGGGEQYF
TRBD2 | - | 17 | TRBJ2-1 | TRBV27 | TGTGCCAGCAGTCCGAGACTAGCGGGGGCGAACTACAATGAGCAGTTCTTC | CASSPRLAGANYNEQFF
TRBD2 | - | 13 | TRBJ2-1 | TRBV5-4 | TGTGCCAGCAGCCTCGCGGGAGGGGCAGAGAGGATCTTC | CASSLAGGAERIF
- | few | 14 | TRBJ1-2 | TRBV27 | TGTGCCAGCAGTTTAGGGGCAGGGATCTTTGGCTACACCTTC | CASSLGAGIFGYTF
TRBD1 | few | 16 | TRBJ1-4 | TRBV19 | TGTGCCAGTAGTATAGTCAAGACAGGGGGGAATGAAAAACTGTTTTTT | CASSIVKTGGNEKLFF
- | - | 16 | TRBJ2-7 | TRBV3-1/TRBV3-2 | TGTGCCAGCAGCCAAGATCGACTGGGTCGAGGTTACGAGCAGTACTTC | CASSQDRLGRGYEQYF
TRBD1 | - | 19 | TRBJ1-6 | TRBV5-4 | TGTGCCAGCAGCCGATCATATGCGGGGACAGGGCGATTTAATTCACCCCTCCACTTT | CASSRSYAGTGRFNSPLHF
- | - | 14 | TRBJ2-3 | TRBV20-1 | TGCAGTGCTAGTAGTCACGGGAGCGCAGATACGCAGTATTTT | CSASSHGSADTQYF
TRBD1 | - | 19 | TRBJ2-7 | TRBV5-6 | TGTGCCAGCAGCCCCGCAACCCTAGGACAGGGGGCGTCCGGGGGCGAGCAGTACTTC | CASSPATLGQGASGGEQYF
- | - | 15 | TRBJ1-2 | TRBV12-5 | TGTGCTAGTGGTGGCCAGCCCCAGACATCCTATGGCTACACCTTC | CASGGQPQTSYGYTF
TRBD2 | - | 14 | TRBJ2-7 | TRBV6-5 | TGTGCCAGCAGTTACTCGACCGGGAGGGACGAGCAGTACTTC | CASSYSTGRDEQYF
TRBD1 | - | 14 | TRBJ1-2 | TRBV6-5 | TGTGCCAGCAGCCTTATGGACAGGGCCTATGGCTACACCTTC | CASSLMDRAYGYTF
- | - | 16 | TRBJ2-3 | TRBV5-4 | TGTGCCAGCAGCCCGAGGAAGGGACTTAACACAGATACGCAGTATTTT | CASSPRKGLNTDTQYF
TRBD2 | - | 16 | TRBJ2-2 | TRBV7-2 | TGTGCCAGCAGCCCACCGGGACTAGAGATATCGGGGGAGCTGTTTTTT | CASSPPGLEISGELFF
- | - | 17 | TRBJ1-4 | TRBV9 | TGTGCCAGCAGCGTATATCCCCCAGTAGCAGAGAATGAAAAACTGTTTTTT | CASSVYPPVAENEKLFF
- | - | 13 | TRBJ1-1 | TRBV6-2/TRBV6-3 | TGTGCCAGCAGTTACTATCGTACAGGTGAAGCTTTCTTT | CASSYYRTGEAFF
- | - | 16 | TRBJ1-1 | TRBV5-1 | TGCGCCAGCAGCTTGGGAGGACCTATAACAGGGTCTGAAGCTTTCTTT | CASSLGGPITGSEAFF
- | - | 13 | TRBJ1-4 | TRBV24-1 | TGTGCCACCAGTGACCAGGGGAGTGAAAAACTGTTTTTT | CATSDQGSEKLFF
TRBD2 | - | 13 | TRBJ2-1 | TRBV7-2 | TGTGCCAGCAGCCCCCGGGAGCGGGGGGCACCGTTCTTC | CASSPRERGAPFF
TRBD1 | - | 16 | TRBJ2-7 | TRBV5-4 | TGTGCCAGCAGCCGGGACTGGACAGGGGGATCGGGAGAGCAGTACTTC | CASSRDWTGGSGEQYF
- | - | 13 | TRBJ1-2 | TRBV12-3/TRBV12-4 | TGTGCCAGCAGTTTATTAGCTAACTATGGCTACACCTTC | CASSLLANYGYTF
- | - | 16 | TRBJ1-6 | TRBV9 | TGTGCCAGCAGCGTAGCCGGTGGGGCAGCCAATTCACCCCTCCACTTT | CASSVAGGAANSPLHF
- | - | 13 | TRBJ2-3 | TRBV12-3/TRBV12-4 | TGTGCCAGCAGTTTAGTCGGGTCAGATACGCAGTATTTT | CASSLVGSDTQYF
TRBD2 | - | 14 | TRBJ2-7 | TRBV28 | TGTGCCAGCAGTGCGGGAGGGTGGAGCTACGAGCAGTACTTC | CASSAGGWSYEQYF
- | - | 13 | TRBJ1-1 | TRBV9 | TGTGCCAGCAGCCAGGCCCGGAACACTGAAGCTTTCTTT | CASSQARNTEAFF
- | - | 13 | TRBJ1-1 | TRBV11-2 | TGTGCCAGCAGCTTAGGCAGGGCCGCTGAAGCTTTCTTT | CASSLGRAAEAFF
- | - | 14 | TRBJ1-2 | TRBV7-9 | TGTGCCAGCAGCTCCCGTTCAGTTAACTATGGCTACACCTTC | CASSSRSVNYGYTF
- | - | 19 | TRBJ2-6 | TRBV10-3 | TGTGCCATCAGTGAATATGGTCACAGGGAACTCTCTGGGGCCAACGTCCTGACTTTC | CAISEYGHRELSGANVLTF
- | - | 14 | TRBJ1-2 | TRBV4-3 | TGCGCCAGCAGTGAACATCGCTCGGGGTATGGCTACACCTTC | CASSEHRSGYGYTF
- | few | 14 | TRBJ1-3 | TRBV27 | TGTGCCAGCAGTCGTCTAAGCTCTGGAAACACCATATATTTT | CASSRLSSGNTIYF
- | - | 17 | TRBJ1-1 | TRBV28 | TGTGCCAGCAGTTTTCGAGGGCCGCGCGGGGGAGATACTGAAGCTTTCTTT | CASSFRGPRGGDTEAFF
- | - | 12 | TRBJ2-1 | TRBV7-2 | TGTGCCAGCAGCGTGAGGGGGGGTGAGCAGTTCTTC | CASSVRGGEQFF
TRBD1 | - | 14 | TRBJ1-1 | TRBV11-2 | TGTGCCAGCACCCTGGACAGGACAAACACTGAAGCTTTCTTT | CASTLDRTNTEAFF
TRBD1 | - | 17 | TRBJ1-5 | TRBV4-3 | TGCGCCAGCAGCCAAAACAGGGGCCCTTATAACAATCAGCCCCAGCATTTT | CASSQNRGPYNNQPQHF
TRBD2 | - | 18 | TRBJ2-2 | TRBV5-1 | TGCGCCAGCAGCTCTGAACTCTCGCGGGGGGGCCGGACCGGGGAGCTGTTTTTT | CASSSELSRGGRTGELFF
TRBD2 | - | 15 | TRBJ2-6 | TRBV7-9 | TGTGCCAGCCGGGGGGGCTCAACTGGGGCCAACGTCCTGACTTTC | CASRGGSTGANVLTF
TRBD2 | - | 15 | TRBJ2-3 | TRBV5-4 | TGTGCCAGCCGGCACAGCGGGAGGATTACAGATACGCAGTATTTT | CASRHSGRITDTQYF